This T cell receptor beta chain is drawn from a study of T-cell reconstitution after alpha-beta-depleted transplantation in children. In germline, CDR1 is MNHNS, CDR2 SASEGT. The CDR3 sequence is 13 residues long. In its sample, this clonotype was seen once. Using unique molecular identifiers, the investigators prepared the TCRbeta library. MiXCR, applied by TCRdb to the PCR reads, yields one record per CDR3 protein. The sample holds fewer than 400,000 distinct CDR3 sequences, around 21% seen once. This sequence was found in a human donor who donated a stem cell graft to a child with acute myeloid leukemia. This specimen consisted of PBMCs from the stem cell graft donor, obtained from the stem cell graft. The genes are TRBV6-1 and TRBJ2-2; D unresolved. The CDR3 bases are TGTCGACCCCTCGGAGACCCCACCGGGGAGCTGTTTTTT. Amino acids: CRPLGDPTGELFF.